Listed below are T cell receptor beta chains from one sample, sequenced in a study of blood T cell repertoires in COVID-19. This table comes from immunoSEQ multiplex PCR, and its TCRdb copy is limited to in-frame clones, with some not included. The table shows under 250,000 clones, with 75% to 90% occurring only once. The material sequenced was peripheral blood. These receptors all stem from a man between 60 and 75 years old who had recovered from COVID-19. Both conserved end residues are part of each CDR3. The order of the fields is D gene, V gene, clone size, J gene, CDR3 DNA, CDR3 protein. A D gene is named only where the DNA matches it firmly. Size is omitted from some rows. Given values are once, few, many or a class for expanded clones.

d_gene: -; v_gene: TRBV5-1; abundance: -; j_gene: TRBJ2-5; CDR3nt: TGCGCCAGCAGCTTGGGTTCAGGCCCTACTCAAGAGACCCAGTACTTC; CDR3aa: CASSLGSGPTQETQYF
d_gene: TRBD1; v_gene: TRBV4-3; abundance: -; j_gene: TRBJ1-2; CDR3nt: TGCGCCAGCAGCCAAGAACAGGGGGCCTATGGCTACACCTTC; CDR3aa: CASSQEQGAYGYTF
d_gene: -; v_gene: TRBV5-8; abundance: -; j_gene: TRBJ1-4; CDR3nt: TGTGCCAGCAGCTCGGTTTCCTGGGCGACGGAAGAAAAACTGTTTTTT; CDR3aa: CASSSVSWATEEKLFF
d_gene: TRBD1; v_gene: TRBV7-9; abundance: -; j_gene: TRBJ1-2; CDR3nt: TGTGCCATATGGACAGGCCGGGGCTACACCTTC; CDR3aa: CAIWTGRGYTF
d_gene: TRBD1; v_gene: TRBV10-3; abundance: -; j_gene: TRBJ1-6; CDR3nt: TGTGCCATCAGTGAGACAGGGGCTCCCAATTCACCCCTCCACTTT; CDR3aa: CAISETGAPNSPLHF
d_gene: TRBD1; v_gene: TRBV30; abundance: -; j_gene: TRBJ1-5; CDR3nt: TGTGCCTGGACCCTCTCGGACAGGGAGAATCAGCCCCAGCATTTT; CDR3aa: CAWTLSDRENQPQHF
d_gene: TRBD2; v_gene: TRBV7-7; abundance: -; j_gene: TRBJ2-1; CDR3nt: TGTGCTAGCAGCCCCGGGACTAGCGTCTACAATGAGCAGTTCTTC; CDR3aa: CASSPGTSVYNEQFF
d_gene: -; v_gene: TRBV19; abundance: -; j_gene: TRBJ1-1; CDR3nt: TGTGCCAGTAGTATCTGGGACATGAACACTGAAGCTTTCTTT; CDR3aa: CASSIWDMNTEAFF
d_gene: -; v_gene: TRBV4-1; abundance: once; j_gene: TRBJ1-6; CDR3nt: TGCGCCAGCAGCCAAGTGTCGGGAGATTCACCCCTCCACTTT; CDR3aa: CASSQVSGDSPLHF
d_gene: TRBD1; v_gene: TRBV6-6; abundance: -; j_gene: TRBJ2-3; CDR3nt: TGTGCCAGCAGTCTTGAAGGTGCCGGGACAGGTCTAAACACGCAGTATTTT; CDR3aa: CASSLEGAGTGLNTQYF
d_gene: -; v_gene: TRBV19; abundance: -; j_gene: TRBJ2-5; CDR3nt: TGTGCCAGTAGTGATGCACACGGGGGACGGGGAGAGACCCAGTACTTC; CDR3aa: CASSDAHGGRGETQYF
d_gene: -; v_gene: TRBV24-1; abundance: -; j_gene: TRBJ2-1; CDR3nt: TGTGCCACCAGTGATAGGGGGGAGGGCCGGGGTGAGCAGTTCTTC; CDR3aa: CATSDRGEGRGEQFF
d_gene: TRBD1; v_gene: TRBV19; abundance: -; j_gene: TRBJ1-1; CDR3nt: TGTGCCAGTAGTGTGGACAGGGACACTGAAGCTTTCTTT; CDR3aa: CASSVDRDTEAFF
d_gene: -; v_gene: TRBV18; abundance: -; j_gene: TRBJ1-2; CDR3nt: TGTGCCAGCTGTGGCCGGGACCACGGGAGTGGCTACACCTTC; CDR3aa: CASCGRDHGSGYTF
d_gene: -; v_gene: TRBV5-6; abundance: few; j_gene: TRBJ1-3; CDR3nt: TGTGCCAGCAGCTTGGCAAGCACCTCTGGAAACACCATATATTTT; CDR3aa: CASSLASTSGNTIYF
d_gene: -; v_gene: TRBV7-2; abundance: -; j_gene: TRBJ1-3; CDR3nt: TGTGCCAGCAGCCAAAGACAGGCGTACTCTGGAAACACCATATATTTT; CDR3aa: CASSQRQAYSGNTIYF
d_gene: TRBD1; v_gene: TRBV6-5; abundance: -; j_gene: TRBJ1-2; CDR3nt: TGTGCCAGCAGTACGGGGACAGGCGCTTTGGGCTACACCTTC; CDR3aa: CASSTGTGALGYTF
d_gene: -; v_gene: TRBV27; abundance: -; j_gene: TRBJ2-3; CDR3nt: TGTGCCAGCAGTTCCTCCCGGGAGTTCAGAGATACGCAGTATTTT; CDR3aa: CASSSSREFRDTQYF
d_gene: TRBD2; v_gene: TRBV11-2; abundance: -; j_gene: TRBJ2-5; CDR3nt: TGTGCCAGCAGCTTCTTGACGGGGGGGCTTGAGACCCAGTACTTC; CDR3aa: CASSFLTGGLETQYF
d_gene: TRBD2; v_gene: TRBV7-3; abundance: -; j_gene: TRBJ2-5; CDR3nt: TGTGCCAGCAGCCCCCGCGGTAGCCGGGGGGAAGAGACCCAGTACTTC; CDR3aa: CASSPRGSRGEETQYF
d_gene: -; v_gene: TRBV7-2; abundance: -; j_gene: TRBJ2-4; CDR3nt: TGTGCCAGCAGCTCCGGACGGGAGACTAACGCGGCCAAAAACATTCAGTACTTC; CDR3aa: CASSSGRETNAAKNIQYF
d_gene: TRBD1; v_gene: TRBV28; abundance: -; j_gene: TRBJ1-1; CDR3nt: TGTGCCACCACCCTCACAGGGGTTTTTAAGGCTGAAGCTTTCTTT; CDR3aa: CATTLTGVFKAEAFF
d_gene: TRBD1; v_gene: TRBV5-5; abundance: -; j_gene: TRBJ1-2; CDR3nt: TGTGCCAGCAGCTTCGAGGGACAGGTTTTCTATGGCTACACCTTC; CDR3aa: CASSFEGQVFYGYTF
d_gene: TRBD2; v_gene: TRBV10-2; abundance: -; j_gene: TRBJ2-4; CDR3nt: TGCGCCAGCAGAGAGAGCGGGAGTATAGCCAAAAACATTCAGTACTTC; CDR3aa: CASRESGSIAKNIQYF
d_gene: TRBD1; v_gene: TRBV23-1; abundance: -; j_gene: TRBJ2-4; CDR3nt: TGCGCCAGCAGTCGAGGGGACAGGGAGGGTAAAAACATTCAGTACTTC; CDR3aa: CASSRGDREGKNIQYF
d_gene: TRBD1; v_gene: TRBV5-1; abundance: -; j_gene: TRBJ1-5; CDR3nt: TGCGCCAGCAGCGCTACAGGGGGCTCATATCAGCCCCAGCATTTT; CDR3aa: CASSATGGSYQPQHF
d_gene: TRBD1; v_gene: TRBV27; abundance: -; j_gene: TRBJ2-3; CDR3nt: TGTGCCAGCAGAAGGACAGGGGGTCTTTCGCAGTATTTT; CDR3aa: CASRRTGGLSQYF
d_gene: TRBD1; v_gene: TRBV5-1; abundance: -; j_gene: TRBJ2-1; CDR3nt: TGCGCCAGCAGCTTGGAAGCAGGGGGCAACGACAATGAGCAGTTCTTC; CDR3aa: CASSLEAGGNDNEQFF
d_gene: TRBD1; v_gene: TRBV4-3; abundance: -; j_gene: TRBJ2-7; CDR3nt: TGCGCCAGCAGCCAAGCGGACAGGGTTGCCTACGAGCAGTACTTC; CDR3aa: CASSQADRVAYEQYF
d_gene: TRBD1; v_gene: TRBV11-1; abundance: -; j_gene: TRBJ2-3; CDR3nt: TGTGCCAGCAGCTGGGACAGTATAACAGATACGCAGTATTTT; CDR3aa: CASSWDSITDTQYF
d_gene: -; v_gene: TRBV29-1; abundance: -; j_gene: TRBJ1-2; CDR3nt: TGCAGCGGGCTACAGGGTGGAGATGGCTACACCTTC; CDR3aa: CSGLQGGDGYTF
d_gene: TRBD1; v_gene: TRBV6-5; abundance: few; j_gene: TRBJ2-7; CDR3nt: TGTGCCAGCAGTTCACCGGGACAGGGGGCCTACGAGCAGTACTTC; CDR3aa: CASSSPGQGAYEQYF
d_gene: -; v_gene: TRBV27; abundance: -; j_gene: TRBJ1-5; CDR3nt: TGTGCCAGCAGTTTTCGGGGTTCGAACCAGCCCCAGCATTTT; CDR3aa: CASSFRGSNQPQHF
d_gene: -; v_gene: TRBV28; abundance: -; j_gene: TRBJ1-5; CDR3nt: TGTGCCAGCGGGGGGTGGGGAGGTCAGCCCCAGCATTTT; CDR3aa: CASGGWGGQPQHF
d_gene: -; v_gene: TRBV7-9; abundance: -; j_gene: TRBJ2-1; CDR3nt: TGTGCCAGCAGCTTAGCGTTTGACAGTGAGCAGTTCTTC; CDR3aa: CASSLAFDSEQFF
d_gene: TRBD1; v_gene: TRBV5-4; abundance: -; j_gene: TRBJ2-6; CDR3nt: TGTGCCAGCAGCCCCCGGGACAGCGGTTCTGGGGCCAACGTCCTGACTTTC; CDR3aa: CASSPRDSGSGANVLTF
d_gene: TRBD2; v_gene: TRBV5-1; abundance: -; j_gene: TRBJ2-7; CDR3nt: TGCGCCAGCAGCCCCAGACTAGCGCCCGACGAGCAGTACTTC; CDR3aa: CASSPRLAPDEQYF
d_gene: TRBD2; v_gene: TRBV5-4; abundance: -; j_gene: TRBJ2-6; CDR3nt: TGTGCCAGCAGCCGGACTAGCGGGACTTACTCTGGGGCCAACGTCCTGACTTTC; CDR3aa: CASSRTSGTYSGANVLTF
d_gene: TRBD1; v_gene: TRBV9; abundance: -; j_gene: TRBJ1-4; CDR3nt: TGTGCCAGCAGCTTCACTGGGACAGTGGATGAAAAACTGTTTTTT; CDR3aa: CASSFTGTVDEKLFF
d_gene: TRBD2; v_gene: TRBV29-1; abundance: -; j_gene: TRBJ2-2; CDR3nt: TGCAGCGCCACGACTAGCGGGAGAACCGGGGAGCTGTTTTTT; CDR3aa: CSATTSGRTGELFF
d_gene: TRBD2; v_gene: TRBV7-2; abundance: -; j_gene: TRBJ2-2; CDR3nt: TGTGCCAGCAGCTTGTCTAGCGGGGGGGCTTATACCGGGGAGCTGTTTTTT; CDR3aa: CASSLSSGGAYTGELFF
d_gene: -; v_gene: TRBV2; abundance: -; j_gene: TRBJ1-2; CDR3nt: TGTGCCAGCAGTCTCACAGGGATCCATGGCTACACCTTC; CDR3aa: CASSLTGIHGYTF
d_gene: TRBD1; v_gene: TRBV28; abundance: -; j_gene: TRBJ1-6; CDR3nt: TGTGCCAGCAGCCCAGGGACAGGGGACAATTCTAGACCCCTCCACTTT; CDR3aa: CASSPGTGDNSRPLHF
d_gene: TRBD1; v_gene: TRBV4-3; abundance: -; j_gene: TRBJ1-2; CDR3nt: TGCGCCAGCAGCCAACCCTCCGACAGGGGTTTTTCCGGCTACACCTTC; CDR3aa: CASSQPSDRGFSGYTF
d_gene: TRBD1; v_gene: TRBV4-1; abundance: -; j_gene: TRBJ1-1; CDR3nt: TGCGCCAGCAGCCAAGATCGGGACAGGGCTGAAGCTTTCTTT; CDR3aa: CASSQDRDRAEAFF
d_gene: TRBD1; v_gene: TRBV4-2; abundance: -; j_gene: TRBJ1-6; CDR3nt: TGTGCCAGCAGCACCCGACAGGGTTATAATTCACCCCTCCACTTT; CDR3aa: CASSTRQGYNSPLHF
d_gene: TRBD1; v_gene: TRBV18; abundance: -; j_gene: TRBJ2-5; CDR3nt: TGTGCCAGCTCACCAGGGGACAGGGGAGAGACCCAGTACTTC; CDR3aa: CASSPGDRGETQYF
d_gene: TRBD1; v_gene: TRBV3-1/TRBV3-2; abundance: -; j_gene: TRBJ1-1; CDR3nt: TGTGCCAGCAGCCAAGTGCGAGGTCAGGGGGTCCCGAACACTGAAGCTTTCTTT; CDR3aa: CASSQVRGQGVPNTEAFF
d_gene: TRBD1; v_gene: TRBV7-3; abundance: -; j_gene: TRBJ2-7; CDR3nt: TGTGCCAGCAGCTTAATGGGACAGGGGTACGAGCAGTACTTC; CDR3aa: CASSLMGQGYEQYF
d_gene: -; v_gene: TRBV4-3; abundance: -; j_gene: TRBJ1-5; CDR3nt: TGCGCCAGCAGCCAAGAAGGGGGAAACAATCAGCCCCAGCATTTT; CDR3aa: CASSQEGGNNQPQHF
d_gene: TRBD1; v_gene: TRBV6-4; abundance: few; j_gene: TRBJ1-2; CDR3nt: TGTGCCAGCAGTGAGTACGCAGGGGGCAACTATGGCTACACCTTC; CDR3aa: CASSEYAGGNYGYTF